This T cell receptor (beta chain) was found in a study of response to subunit inactivated influenza vaccine. Study findings and constraints: After each seasonal influenza vaccination, few new T cells are recruited, the authors suggested.

The CDR3 has 15 residues. The V gene end was trimmed by 4 bases and the J gene end by 4 bases; junction bases not matched to a gene: 6. Germline V lookup: CDR1 SGHTA, CDR2 FQGNSA. One entry per CDR3 protein results from TCRdb running MiXCR on the RT-PCR reads. In the table there are approximately 570,000 distinct CDR3 sequences, under 9% of which are singletons. On this clonotype itself: Antigen unknown.

The rearrangement links TRBV7-2 to TRBJ2-3, with 9 bases matching TRBD1. The sample here was PBMCs from blood, taken roughly 24 months after vaccination. The receptor was derived from a man aged 50 to 69 who received an inactivated influenza vaccine. The CDR3: CASSSGTGYADTQYF. The CDR3, as DNA: TGTGCCAGCAGCTCAGGGACAGGGTATGCAGATACGCAGTATTTT.